Reported below is one TCR beta chain. What it binds is not known. These data come from a study of memory CD4+ T cells and cytomegalovirus serostatus. Study-level findings and limits: CD4+ memory repertoires contained 67 of 164 reported CMV TCRbeta sequences.

Single viable CD3+CD4+CD8-CD45RO+ cells were sorted as the memory CD4+ T cells. Serum IgG to CMV pp150, pp28, p38 and p52 defined serostatus. After thawing, CD4+ T cells were positively selected. Repertoires were generated with immunoSEQ multiplex PCR, while TCRdb's copy carries only in-frame clones and drops some. The sample contains approximately 88,000 clones, roughly 80% of which appear only once. The sequencing sample was made of memory CD4+ T cells from blood. The sequence came from an adult in good health and CMV-seropositive.

The CDR3 region is CASSSAGQPQHF. The CDR3 DNA sequence: TGTGCCAGCAGTAGCGCCGGTCAGCCCCAGCATTTT. The gene calls are TRBV28 and TRBJ1-5; no clear D gene. V gave up 5 bases and J gave up 6 bases, with 8 bases separating them. The CDR3 runs to 12 residues. Germline-derived CDR1 and CDR2 are MDHEN and SYDVKM. The full variable domain, rest sourced from reference TRBV28 and TRBJ1-5, is DVKVTQSSRYLVKRTGEKVFLECVQDMDHENMFWYRQDPGLGLRLIYFSYDVKMKEKGDIPEGYSVSREKKERFSLILESASTNQTSMYLCASSSAGQPQHFGDGTRLSIL.